The T cell receptor (beta chain) under discussion was sequenced for a study of blood T cell repertoires in COVID-19. The overall study: Acute-phase and convalescent COVID-19 samples originated in the United States, Italy and Spain. T cells, B-cell-depleted T cells, or PBMCs supplied cDNA or gDNA.

The protocol was immunoSEQ multiplex PCR, while the TCRdb copy is restricted to in-frame clones and leaves out a portion. The table has about 30,000 clones, more than 75% seen once. Trimming stripped 3 bases from V and 6 bases from J, with 9 bases between. The CDR3 runs 13 residues. The germline V gene has CDR1 SGHTA and CDR2 FQGTGA. The chain recombines TRBV7-3 with TRBJ2-1; D possibly corresponds to TRBD2 (5 bases). What was sequenced was peripheral blood. The TCR was taken from a man aged 65 to 85 with acute or convalescent COVID-19. The CDR3 DNA follows: TGTGCCAGCAGCTTCCCTCTAGCCAATGAGCAGTTCTTC. Its translation: CASSFPLANEQFF. The full variable domain, completed using reference TRBV7-3 and TRBJ2-1, is GAGVSQTPSNKVTEKGKYVELRCDPISGHTALYWYRQSLGQGPEFLIYFQGTGAADDSGLPNDRFFAVRPEGSVSTLKIQRTERGDSAVYLCASSFPLANEQFFGPGTRLTVL.